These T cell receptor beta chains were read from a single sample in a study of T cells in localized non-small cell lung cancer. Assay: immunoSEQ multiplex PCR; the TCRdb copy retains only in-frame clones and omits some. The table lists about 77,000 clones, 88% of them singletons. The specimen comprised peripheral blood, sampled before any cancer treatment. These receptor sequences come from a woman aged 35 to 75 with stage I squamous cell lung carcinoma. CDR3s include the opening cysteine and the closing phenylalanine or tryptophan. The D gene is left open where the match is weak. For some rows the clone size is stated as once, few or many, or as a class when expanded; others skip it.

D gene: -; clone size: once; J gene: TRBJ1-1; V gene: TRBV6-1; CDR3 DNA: TGTGCCAGCAGGAGACAGCGTACTGAAGCTTTCTTT; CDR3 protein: CASRRQRTEAFF
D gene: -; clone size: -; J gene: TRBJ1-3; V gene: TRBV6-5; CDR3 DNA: TGTGCCAGCAGGGGGTCCGGAAACACCATATATTTT; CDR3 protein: CASRGSGNTIYF
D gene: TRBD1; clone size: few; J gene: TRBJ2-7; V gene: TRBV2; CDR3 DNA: TGTGCCAGCGGACAGGCCTACGAGCAGTACTTC; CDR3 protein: CASGQAYEQYF
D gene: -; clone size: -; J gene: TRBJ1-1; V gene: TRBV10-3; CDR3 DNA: TGTGCCATCAGATCCTCCGGGACACCCAACACTGAAGCTTTCTTT; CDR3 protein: CAIRSSGTPNTEAFF
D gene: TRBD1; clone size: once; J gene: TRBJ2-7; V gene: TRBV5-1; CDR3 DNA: TGCGCCAGCAGATTGGACAGGACTTATGGCTCCTACGAGCAGTACTTC; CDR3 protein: CASRLDRTYGSYEQYF
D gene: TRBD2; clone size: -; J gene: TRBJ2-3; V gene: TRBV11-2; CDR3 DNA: TGTGCCAGCAGCCTGCTAGCGGGGGGGCTGAGCACAGATACGCAGTATTTT; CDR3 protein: CASSLLAGGLSTDTQYF
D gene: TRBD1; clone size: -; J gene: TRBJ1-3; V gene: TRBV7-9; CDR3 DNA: TGTGCCAGCGACTCAGGGACAGTCTCTGGAAACACCATATATTTT; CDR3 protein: CASDSGTVSGNTIYF
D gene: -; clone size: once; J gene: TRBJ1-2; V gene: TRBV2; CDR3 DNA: TGTGCCGGCACAGGGCCTAACTATGGCTACACCTTC; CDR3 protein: CAGTGPNYGYTF
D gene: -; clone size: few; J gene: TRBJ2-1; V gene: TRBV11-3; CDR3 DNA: TGTGCCAGCAGCGGAGCGGCCTACAATGAGCAGTTCTTC; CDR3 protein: CASSGAAYNEQFF
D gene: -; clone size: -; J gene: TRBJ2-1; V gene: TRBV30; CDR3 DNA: TGTGCCTGGAGGACCGCCGTCTACAATGAGCAGTTCTTC; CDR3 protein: CAWRTAVYNEQFF
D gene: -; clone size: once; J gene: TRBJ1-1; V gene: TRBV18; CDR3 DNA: TGTGCCAGCTCACCCTCCGGGACGGTGATGAACACTGAAGCTTTCTTT; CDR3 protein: CASSPSGTVMNTEAFF
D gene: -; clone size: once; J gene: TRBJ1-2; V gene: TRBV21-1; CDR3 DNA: TGTGCCAGCAGCAAAGGTCCGGGGCACTATGGCTACACCTTC; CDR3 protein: CASSKGPGHYGYTF
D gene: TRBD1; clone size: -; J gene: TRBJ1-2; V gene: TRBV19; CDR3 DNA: TGTGCCAGTAGACGTGGACAGGGGACCTATGGCTACACCTTC; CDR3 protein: CASRRGQGTYGYTF
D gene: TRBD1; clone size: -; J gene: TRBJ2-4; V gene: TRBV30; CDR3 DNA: TGTGCCTGGAGTGTACAGGGGTCTACCAAAAACATTCAGTACTTC; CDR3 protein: CAWSVQGSTKNIQYF
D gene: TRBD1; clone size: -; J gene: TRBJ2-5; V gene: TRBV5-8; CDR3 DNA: TGTGCCAGCAGCTTGTTCACAGGGGGCCAAGAGACCCAGTACTTC; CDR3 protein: CASSLFTGGQETQYF
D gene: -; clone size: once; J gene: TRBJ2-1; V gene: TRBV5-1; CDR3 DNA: TGCGCCAGCAGCTTGGGGGGCCCCAATGAGCAGTTCTTC; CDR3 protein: CASSLGGPNEQFF
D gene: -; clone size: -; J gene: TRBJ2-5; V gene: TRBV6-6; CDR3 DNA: TGTGCCAGCAGTTACCTGGCCAACCAAGAGACCCAGTACTTC; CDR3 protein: CASSYLANQETQYF
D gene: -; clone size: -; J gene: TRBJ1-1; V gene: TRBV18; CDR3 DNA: TGTGCCAGCTCACCTGACACTGAAGCTTTCTTT; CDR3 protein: CASSPDTEAFF
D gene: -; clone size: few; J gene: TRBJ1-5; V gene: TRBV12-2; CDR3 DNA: TGTGCAAGTCCCCCGGGTCATCCGAAGGGGAGCAATCAGCCCCAGCATTTT; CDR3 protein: CASPPGHPKGSNQPQHF
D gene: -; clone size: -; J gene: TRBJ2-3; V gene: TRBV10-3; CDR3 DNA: TGTGCCATCAGTGCACAGGGGACTCGCACAGATACGCAGTATTTT; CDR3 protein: CAISAQGTRTDTQYF
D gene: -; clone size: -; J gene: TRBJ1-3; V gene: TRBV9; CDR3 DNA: TGTGCCAGCAGCCCCCGGGTCCAAGCCCCTGGAAACACCATATATTTT; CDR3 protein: CASSPRVQAPGNTIYF
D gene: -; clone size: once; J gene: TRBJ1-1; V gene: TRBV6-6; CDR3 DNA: TGTGCCAGCATTTCGGGGGGTGGCACTGAAGCTTTCTTT; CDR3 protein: CASISGGGTEAFF
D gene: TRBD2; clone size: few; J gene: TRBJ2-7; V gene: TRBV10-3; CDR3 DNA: TGTGCCATCAGTGAGGGGCTAGCGGGGGGGAGGTACGAGCAGTACTTC; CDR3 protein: CAISEGLAGGRYEQYF
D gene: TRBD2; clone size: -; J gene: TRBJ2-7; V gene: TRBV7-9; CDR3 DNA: TGTGCCAGCAGCTGGACTAGCGGGGGTGCATACGAGCAGTACTTC; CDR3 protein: CASSWTSGGAYEQYF
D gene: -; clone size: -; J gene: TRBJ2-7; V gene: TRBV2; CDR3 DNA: TGTGCCAGCACCTTTCCGAACACCTACGAGCAGTACTTC; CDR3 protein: CASTFPNTYEQYF
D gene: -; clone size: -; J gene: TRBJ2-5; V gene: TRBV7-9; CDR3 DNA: TGTGCCAGCAGCTTGGGGGTTCAGACCCAGTACTTC; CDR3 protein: CASSLGVQTQYF
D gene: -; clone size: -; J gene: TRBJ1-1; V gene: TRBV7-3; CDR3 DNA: TGTGCCAGCAGCAGGGACGGGGCCACGAACACTGAAGCTTTCTTT; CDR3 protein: CASSRDGATNTEAFF
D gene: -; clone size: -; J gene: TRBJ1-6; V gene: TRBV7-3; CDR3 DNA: TGTGCCAGCAGCTTAAAAGGGGACGGCAATTCACCCCTCCACTTT; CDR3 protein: CASSLKGDGNSPLHF
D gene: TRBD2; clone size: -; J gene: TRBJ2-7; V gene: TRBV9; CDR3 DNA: TGTGCCAGCAGCGTAGATCCTGGACTAGCGGGGGCCTCTAACGAGCAGTACTTC; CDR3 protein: CASSVDPGLAGASNEQYF
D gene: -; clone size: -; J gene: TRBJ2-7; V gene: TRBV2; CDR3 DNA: TGTGCCAGCTTGAAGTTCCCCTACGAGCAGTACTTC; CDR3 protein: CASLKFPYEQYF
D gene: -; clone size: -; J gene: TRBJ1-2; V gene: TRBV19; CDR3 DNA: TGTGCCAGCGTTGGGTTCTCCCCTGCTAACTATGGCTACACCTTC; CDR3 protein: CASVGFSPANYGYTF
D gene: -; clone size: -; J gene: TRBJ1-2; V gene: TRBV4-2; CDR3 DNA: TGTGCCAGCAGCCAAGGCGGGTTTGGCGGTTACCACGATGGCTACACCTTC; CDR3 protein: CASSQGGFGGYHDGYTF
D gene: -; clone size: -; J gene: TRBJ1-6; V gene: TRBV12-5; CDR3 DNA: TGTGCTAGTAGCAGGGATAATTCACCCCTCCACTTT; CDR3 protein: CASSRDNSPLHF
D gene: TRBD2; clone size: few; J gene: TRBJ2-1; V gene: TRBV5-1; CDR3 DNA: TGCGCCAGCACGGAGGGACTAGCGGGGGGGAATGAGCAGTTCTTC; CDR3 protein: CASTEGLAGGNEQFF
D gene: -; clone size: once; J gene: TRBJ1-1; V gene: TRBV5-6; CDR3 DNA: TGTGCCAGCAGCTTAGGCAAAGGTCAGACGTTTTTCACTGAAGCTTTCTTT; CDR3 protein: CASSLGKGQTFFTEAFF
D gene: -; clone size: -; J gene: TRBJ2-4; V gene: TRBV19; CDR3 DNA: TGTGCCAGTAGTATAGAAGCAGGTAGGGGACTAGCCAAAAACATTCAGTACTTC; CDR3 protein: CASSIEAGRGLAKNIQYF
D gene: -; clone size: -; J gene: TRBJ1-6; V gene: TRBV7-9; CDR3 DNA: TGTGCCAGCAGCCCTCAGGGGATTGCTAATTCACCCCTCCACTTT; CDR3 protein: CASSPQGIANSPLHF
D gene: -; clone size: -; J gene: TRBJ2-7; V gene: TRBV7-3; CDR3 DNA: TGTGCCAGCAGCTTAGAAGGGGGGGCCAGCTCCTACGAGCAGTACTTC; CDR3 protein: CASSLEGGASSYEQYF
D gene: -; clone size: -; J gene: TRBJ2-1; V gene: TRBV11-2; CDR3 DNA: TGTGCCAGCAGCTTAGAAGAGGGATTGTGGAATGAGCAGTTCTTC; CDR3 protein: CASSLEEGLWNEQFF
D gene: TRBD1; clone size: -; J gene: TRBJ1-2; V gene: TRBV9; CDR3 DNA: TGTGCCAGCAGCGAAAAGACCGGACAGGACTTTTATGGCTACACCTTC; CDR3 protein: CASSEKTGQDFYGYTF
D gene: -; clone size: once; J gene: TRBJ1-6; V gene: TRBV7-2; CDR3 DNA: TGTGCCAGCAGCCCTCCAGGATCACCCCTCCACTTT; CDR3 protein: CASSPPGSPLHF
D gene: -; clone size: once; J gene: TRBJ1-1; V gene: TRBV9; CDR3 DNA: TGTGCCAGCAGCGTAGATACAGGGAGGATTTCTGAAGCTTTCTTT; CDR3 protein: CASSVDTGRISEAFF
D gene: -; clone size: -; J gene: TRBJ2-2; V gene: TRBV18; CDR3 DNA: TGTGCCAGCTCACCGACAGGTGCGCGTGGCACCGGGGAGCTGTTTTTT; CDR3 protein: CASSPTGARGTGELFF
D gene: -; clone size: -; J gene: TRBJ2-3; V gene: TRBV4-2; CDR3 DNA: TGTGCCAGCAGCCCCGGGACGGGTCGCACAGATACGCAGTATTTT; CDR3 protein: CASSPGTGRTDTQYF
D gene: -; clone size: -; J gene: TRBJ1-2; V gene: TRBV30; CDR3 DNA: TGTGCCTGGAGTGTAGGCCAGGGAGGTAGCTACACCTTC; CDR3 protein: CAWSVGQGGSYTF
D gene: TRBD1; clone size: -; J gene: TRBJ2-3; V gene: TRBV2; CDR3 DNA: TGTGCCAGCAGTGTCACGACAGGGGTTACGCAGTATTTT; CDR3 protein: CASSVTTGVTQYF
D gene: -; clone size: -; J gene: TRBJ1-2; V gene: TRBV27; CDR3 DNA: TGTGCCAGCGGCCGACGGGACGTCCGTGGCTACACCTTC; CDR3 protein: CASGRRDVRGYTF
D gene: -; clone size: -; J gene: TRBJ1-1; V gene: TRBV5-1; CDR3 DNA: TGCGCCAGCAGCGGGGAGCCAGGGAGGACTGAAGCTTTCTTT; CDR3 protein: CASSGEPGRTEAFF
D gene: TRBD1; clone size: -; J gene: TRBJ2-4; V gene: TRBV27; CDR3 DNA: TGTGCCAGCAGTTCACCGGGACAGGGGGCGTTTGGGGCCAAAAACATTCAGTACTTC; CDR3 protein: CASSSPGQGAFGAKNIQYF
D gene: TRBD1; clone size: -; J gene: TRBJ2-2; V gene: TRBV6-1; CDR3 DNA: TGTGCCAGCAGTGTCAGGACAGGGGGGTCCTCCGGGGAGCTGTTTTTT; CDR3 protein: CASSVRTGGSSGELFF
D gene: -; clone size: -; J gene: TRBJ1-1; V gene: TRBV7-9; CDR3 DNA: TGTGCCAGCAGCTTAAAGGAGAGCACTGAAGCTTTCTTT; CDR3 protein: CASSLKESTEAFF
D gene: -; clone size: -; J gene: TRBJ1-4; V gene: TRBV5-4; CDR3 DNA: TGTGCCAGCAGCCAACAGGCAACTAATGAAAAACTGTTTTTT; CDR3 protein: CASSQQATNEKLFF
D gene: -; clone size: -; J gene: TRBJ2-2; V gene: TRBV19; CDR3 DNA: TGTGCCAGTAGTACCCCGAACAGGGCCGGGGAGCTGTTTTTT; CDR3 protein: CASSTPNRAGELFF
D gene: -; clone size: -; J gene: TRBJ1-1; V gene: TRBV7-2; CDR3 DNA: TGTGCCAGCAGCTTATATAGTGAAGCTTTCTTT; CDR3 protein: CASSLYSEAFF
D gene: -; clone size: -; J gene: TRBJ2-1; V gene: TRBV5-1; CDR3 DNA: TGCGCCAGCAGCGTACAGGAAATCTCCTCCTACAATGAGCAGTTCTTC; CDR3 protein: CASSVQEISSYNEQFF
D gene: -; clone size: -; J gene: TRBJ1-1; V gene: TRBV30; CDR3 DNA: TGTGCCTGGAGTTGGAAGACTGAAGCTTTCTTT; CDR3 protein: CAWSWKTEAFF
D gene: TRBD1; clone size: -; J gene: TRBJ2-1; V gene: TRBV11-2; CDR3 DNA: TGTGCCAGCACCGCAGGGGGCCGCCACAATGAGCAGTTCTTC; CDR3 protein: CASTAGGRHNEQFF
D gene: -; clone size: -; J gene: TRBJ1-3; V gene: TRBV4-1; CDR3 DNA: TGCGCCAGCAGCCTTGCGGGGGCAGGGGTAGGTGGAAACACCATATATTTT; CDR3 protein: CASSLAGAGVGGNTIYF